The T cell receptor (beta chain) described here comes from a study of metastatic and nonmetastatic thyroid tumors. For the study at large: Comparative analysis of repertoires was undertaken across blood and tumor or nodule tissue obtained from malignant and benign thyroid patients.

This CDR3 contains 13 residues. CDR1 is LGHDT and CDR2 is YNNKEL in the germline V gene (reference sequence). Of note for this clone: What it recognizes is unknown. A much larger clonotype is one base distant, so this may be a read error. The sample contains more than one DNA sequence encoding this CDR3.

Study results and limitations: Across blood and tumor, TCR beta diversity in malignant thyroid tumors was reportedly significantly higher than in benign nodules.

TCRdb re-clonotyped the PCR reads through MiXCR. Of 22,000 or so clones in the sample, roughly 9.8% are singletons; the top ten hold 25% to 35%. Patients had received no treatment of any kind before thyroid surgery. This receptor was obtained from a female donor with papillary thyroid cancer or a benign thyroid nodule (not recorded which). Some clones in this sample may be carry-over from other donors' samples. The chain combines TRBV3-1 with TRBJ2-5; 7 bases line up with TRBD1. The specimen was blood. DNA for the CDR3: TGCGCCAGCAGCGCGGCACAGGGGGAGACCCAGTACTTC. Translation gives CASSAAQGETQYF.